Sequencing of this T cell receptor (beta chain) was carried out in a study of CD8 T cells in ankylosing spondylitis. Findings and caveats of the study: Reportedly, disease-linked clones are significantly enriched in ankylosing spondylitis patients' matched synovial fluid. Relatively rare in peripheral blood, disease-linked clones were also CD8+. It appeared that ankylosing spondylitis blood was characterized by a TCR beta motif of eight highly homologous variants.

TCRdb used MiXCR to reprocess the 5' RACE reads, holding one entry per CDR3 protein. The data show approximately 24,000 distinct CDR3 sequences, about 2.5% seen once. V was trimmed by 0 bases and J by 0 bases, leaving 8 bases between them. The CDR3 consists of 15 residues. In germline, CDR1 is SGDLS, CDR2 YYNGEE. This clonotype was counted many times. As yet, its antigen is unknown. The chain combines TRBV9 with TRBJ2-3; D gene uncertain. Source material: blood, either unsorted or a sorted T cell fraction (not recorded which). This TCR was sampled from a female donor with ankylosing spondylitis or in good health (not recorded which). CDR3 nucleotide sequence: TGTGCCAGCAGCGTAGGGCCAAAGAGCACAGATACGCAGTATTTT. Translated: CASSVGPKSTDTQYF.